This TCR beta chain was found in a study of PD-1 blockade in classical Hodgkin lymphoma. Method: immunoSEQ multiplex PCR; TCRdb's copy keeps in-frame clones and lacks some. This table has 50,000 to 75,000 clones, 85% to 90% appearing once. No patient escaped relapse after autologous stem cell transplantation, and brentuximab vedotin exposure varied. V was clipped by 2 bases and J by 3 bases, with 8 bases between them. The CDR3 sequence is 13 residues long. Germline lookup yields CDR1 MNHEY and CDR2 SVGAGI. The sequence came from a human donor with classical Hodgkin lymphoma. The V gene is TRBV6-5, the J gene TRBJ2-7; the D gene could be TRBD1 or TRBD2 (5 bases each). The sample in question was peripheral blood mononuclear cells (PBMCs), obtained at baseline. CDR3: CASSYRGGYEQYF. DNA of the CDR3: TGTGCCAGCAGTTACCGGGGCGGCTACGAGCAGTACTTC.